This T cell receptor (beta chain) derives from a study of T cell repertoires in cytomegalovirus infection. Via MiXCR, TCRdb re-called the reads, giving one row per CDR3 protein. The table records about 190,000 distinct CDR3 sequences, roughly 9% of them present only once. The CDR3 is 12 residues long. Trimming cost V 1 base and J 9 bases, with 7 bases left between them. Germline V gene lookup returns CDR1 LNHDA and CDR2 SQIVND (reference sequence). The sample holds a few counts of this clonotype. The receptor was isolated from a human donor in good health (CMV status not recorded). Some clones in this sample may be carry-over from other donors' samples. The rearrangement uses TRBV19 and TRBJ2-1; D remains ambiguous. Material for sequencing was PBMCs. The CDR3 region has the DNA TGTGCCAGTAGTATAGGCCTGAGTGAGCAGTTCTTC. It translates to CASSIGLSEQFF.